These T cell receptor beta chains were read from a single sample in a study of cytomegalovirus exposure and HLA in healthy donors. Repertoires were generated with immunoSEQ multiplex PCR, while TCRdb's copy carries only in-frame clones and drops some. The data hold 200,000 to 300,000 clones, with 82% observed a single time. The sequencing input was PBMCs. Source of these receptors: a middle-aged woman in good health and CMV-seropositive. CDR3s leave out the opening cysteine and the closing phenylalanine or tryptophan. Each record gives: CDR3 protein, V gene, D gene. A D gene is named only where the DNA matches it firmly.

ASGPLGGAADTQY TRBV12-5 -
ASSLAGASSPLH TRBV27 -
AWRGTGASYEQY TRBV30 TRBD1
AIKGTGGPNQPQH TRBV10-3 TRBD1
ASGHQNTGELF TRBV7-9 -
ASRSPDRGNTEAF TRBV6-6 TRBD1
ASSFNRAGGYYEQY TRBV27 TRBD1
ASSLAPGEGNSPLH TRBV7-2 -
ASSLAVGQGLYEQY TRBV7-2 TRBD1
ASSLEPGRSTEAF TRBV5-1 -
AISESKLAGGTDTQY TRBV10-3 TRBD2
ASSQDPGVDEQF TRBV4-1 -
ASSSPTRNTGELF TRBV5-1 -
ASRMTSGSSYEQY TRBV19 TRBD2
SSSKGRGGETQY TRBV7-9 -
ATKFYMNTEAF TRBV2 -
ASSQVGTGRNTIY TRBV4-1 TRBD1
ASSQLDRDEQF TRBV4-3 TRBD1
ASSLEDGQTPLH TRBV27 -
ASSGTGATGELF TRBV6-4 TRBD1
ASSQGWSSYNEQF TRBV11-2 -
ASSAGTRVTNEKLF TRBV9 -
ASIVSDRGTEAF TRBV5-5 TRBD1
ASSQGAAGTEAF TRBV7-2 TRBD1
ASPLMGRVYEQY TRBV28 TRBD2
ASSVLGTGGTEAF TRBV9 TRBD1
ASSFMEAGELF TRBV27 -
ASSVDHGTYEQY TRBV9 -
ASSKGATGRDHYGYT TRBV13 -
AVDVGPAAEQY TRBV30 -
SVDRLRGNTEAF TRBV29-1 -
ASRNRNRGMNTEAF TRBV7-9 TRBD1
SVEDLSGSTVYEQF TRBV29-1 TRBD2
ASSDIGRGDEKLF TRBV6-1 -
ASSLVRTSGNYNEQF TRBV7-2 TRBD2
ASTSRGQAQPQH TRBV2 TRBD1
ASSLRGGGNQPQH TRBV5-6 -